One TCR beta chain is described in this entry. Its antigen is still unknown. The data stem from a study of cytotoxic CD8 clonotypes in ibrutinib-treated CLL. At the level of the study: The response samples were taken once patients had been treated for a median of about 12 months, range 6 to 36. Study results and caveats: Ibrutinib response saw clonality rise, and progression saw it return toward baseline. Sustained-remission patients were sampled at different times than progressing patients were. Among the clonotypes, public ones were uncommon and contracted or held stable on treatment.

Germline CDR1 reads SEHNR; CDR2 reads FQNEAQ (reference sequence). This CDR3 is built from 12 residues. V lost 2 bases and J 17 bases, leaving 13 bases between the germline ends. Assay: immunoSEQ multiplex PCR; the TCRdb copy retains only in-frame clones and omits some. This table holds 100,000 to 150,000 clones, 80% to 90% found once. This sample comprised PBMCs, obtained after 24 months of ibrutinib treatment. This TCR derives from a human donor with chronic lymphocytic leukemia. The chain has TRBV7-9 and TRBJ2-6; D possibly corresponds to TRBD2 (5 bases). For the CDR3, the DNA is TGTGCCAGCAGCTTACGTGTGGAGCGGTTGACTTTC. Translating gives CASSLRVERLTF.